What follows are 31 T cell receptor beta chains derived from one specimen sequenced in a study of cytomegalovirus exposure and HLA in healthy donors. The table came from immunoSEQ multiplex PCR; TCRdb's copy has only in-frame clones and leaves some out. The sample lists some 180,000 clones, 86% occurring once. Sequencing was performed on PBMCs. These receptors came from a man younger than 45 in good health and CMV-seropositive.

This clone was seen just once. The gene calls are TRBV5-4 and TRBJ1-2; no clear D gene. CDR1 and CDR2 from the germline V gene are SGHNT and YYREEE (reference sequence). The CDR3 contains 14 residues. With 0 bases removed from V and 8 bases from J, the gap between germline ends came to 14 bases. Written as DNA, the CDR3 is TGTGCCAGCAGCTTGGCCGGCAGCCGGGGAGGCTACACCTTC. Its translation is CASSLAGSRGGYTF. Full variable domain (outside the CDR3, taken from reference TRBV5-4 and TRBJ1-2): ETGVTQSPTHLIKTRGQQVTLRCSSQSGHNTVSWYQQALGQGPQFIFQYYREEENGRGNFPPRFSGLQFPNYSSELNVNALELDDSALYLCASSLAGSRGGYTFGSGTRLTVV.

This CDR3 reads CATSRVLGGTDTQYF. CDR3 coding DNA: TGTGCCACCAGCAGAGTGCTGGGGGGCACAGATACGCAGTATTTT. The V gene is TRBV15, the J gene TRBJ2-3; either TRBD1 or TRBD2 may supply D (5 bases each). Germline assignment: CDR1 LNHNV and CDR2 YYDKDF (reference sequence). The CDR3 consists of 15 residues. V was pared by 1 base and J by 1 base, with 9 bases between.

This sequence joins TRBV9 and TRBJ1-2; D not resolved. The CDR3 runs 15 residues. V was pared by 3 bases and J by 4 bases, with 16 bases between. Germline assignment: CDR1 SGDLS and CDR2 YYNGEE. DNA for the CDR3: TGTGCCAGCAGCGCAGGTACGAGGGCTACCTATGGCTACACCTTC. Its translation is CASSAGTRATYGYTF.

The chain carries TRBV6-1 and TRBJ2-7, with TRBD1 matching over 8 bases. This CDR3 has 15 residues. Germline loops: CDR1 MNHNS, CDR2 SASEGT. After removal of 6 bases from V and 0 bases from J, the junction contained 7 bases not matched to a gene. This CDR3 is CASREGQVASYEQYF. The CDR3 DNA reads as TGTGCCAGCAGAGAGGGACAGGTCGCCTCCTACGAGCAGTACTTC.

The rearrangement joins TRBV7-6 to TRBJ2-2; TRBD2 matches at 8 bases. The length of the CDR3 is 18 residues. The V and J ends lost 2 bases and 6 bases, in that order; junction bases with no gene match: 14. Germline values: CDR1 SGHVS, CDR2 FNYEAQ. This chain's CDR3 is CASSLTFRREDRSGELFF. CDR3 nucleotide sequence: TGTGCCAGCAGCTTAACGTTTCGGCGGGAGGACCGTTCCGGGGAGCTGTTTTTT.

The chain couples TRBV6-5 to TRBJ1-2; D remains unclear. With 3 bases removed from V and 6 bases from J, the gap between germline ends came to 8 bases. The germline V gene encodes CDR1 MNHEY and CDR2 SVGAGI. The CDR3 loop spans 12 amino acids. CDR3 loop: CASSYSDHGYTF. CDR3 in DNA: TGTGCCAGCAGTTATTCCGATCATGGCTACACCTTC.

CDR3 in amino acids: CASSAGDRVHQPQHF. The DNA of the CDR3 is TGTGCCAGCAGTGCCGGGGACAGGGTACATCAGCCCCAGCATTTT. The J gene is TRBJ1-5, the V gene TRBV28, with 9 bases lining up with TRBD1. Per the germline V gene, CDR1 is MDHEN and CDR2 is SYDVKM. V trimming: 5 bases; J trimming: 5 bases; junction bases outside the gene matches: 7. This CDR3 region has 15 residues.

V usage is TRBV2 and J usage is TRBJ2-3; 8 bases are shared with TRBD2. J was trimmed by 0 bases and V by 8 bases; bases with no gene match: 4. There are 14 residues in the CDR3. Germline CDR1 is SNHLY and CDR2 is FYNNEI. For the CDR3, the DNA is TGTGCCAGCTGGGCGGGAGGAAGCACAGATACGCAGTATTTT. It specifies CASWAGGSTDTQYF.

The gene calls are TRBV6-5 and TRBJ1-3; D not resolved. The germline V and J ends were trimmed by 10 bases and 3 bases, with 16 bases remaining between them. Germline V lookup: CDR1 MNHEY, CDR2 SVGAGI. The CDR3 length is 14 residues. DNA of the CDR3: TGTGCCACCACGGGGAGGGTAGATGGAAACACCATATATTTT. Translated: CATTGRVDGNTIYF.

The chain combines TRBV4-3 with TRBJ2-2, with unresolved D. Trimming removed 1 base from V and 7 bases from J, with 7 bases in between. CDR3 size: 13 residues. CDR1 and CDR2 (germline): LGHNA, YSLEER. Here the CDR3 reads CASSQAAGGELFF. DNA of the CDR3: TGCGCCAGCAGCCAAGCTGCTGGCGGGGAGCTGTTTTTT.

This chain uses TRBV27 with TRBJ2-1; TRBD2 might be the D (6 bases). V was clipped by 2 bases and J by 6 bases, with 8 bases between them. Germline values: CDR1 MNHEY, CDR2 SMNVEV (reference sequence). This CDR3 has 13 residues. CDR3 nucleotides: TGTGCCAGCAGTTTAACTAGCCTCAATGAGCAGTTCTTC. Amino acid sequence: CASSLTSLNEQFF.

The V gene is TRBV19, the J gene TRBJ2-7; 8 positions agree with TRBD1. The V and J ends lost 1 base and 7 bases, in that order; junction bases with no gene match: 9. Germline lookup yields CDR1 LNHDA and CDR2 SQIVND (reference sequence). The CDR3 extends over 15 amino acids. CDR3 nucleotide sequence: TGTGCCAGTAGTATAGCGGGGCAGGGGGCGAGTGAGCAGTACTTC. Encoded protein: CASSIAGQGASEQYF.

The chain recombines TRBV6-5 with TRBJ1-1; D unresolved. Germline CDR1 MNHEY, CDR2 SVGAGI. This CDR3 is 14 amino acids long. V lost 6 bases to trimming and J lost 6 bases, with 17 bases between them. The DNA for the CDR3 is TGTGCCAGCAGCCCTCAAGGCTCTTTTGCTGAAGCTTTCTTT. This gives the protein CASSPQGSFAEAFF.

The genes are TRBV27 and TRBJ2-5, with 12 bases matching TRBD2. Germline assignment: CDR1 MNHEY and CDR2 SMNVEV (reference sequence). The CDR3 runs 17 residues. The ends lost 0 bases at V and 5 bases at J; junction bases unmatched: 7. CDR3 DNA: TGTGCCAGCAGTTTATCGACTAGCGGGAGCCCCAGGGAGACCCAGTACTTC. The encoded protein is CASSLSTSGSPRETQYF.

The rearrangement links TRBV12-1 to TRBJ2-1; the DNA was not compared with TRBD2, the D call given in the table. TRBV12-1 is a known pseudogene. This CDR3 region has 20 residues. CDR3 in DNA: TGTGCCAGCAGCTCGGCCGGGACTAGCGGGAGCGGGAGTTTGAACAATGAGCAGTTCTTC. Translating gives CASSSAGTSGSGSLNNEQFF.

This rearrangement joins TRBV27 to TRBJ1-5, with D uncertain. The CDR3 runs 14 residues. Germline lookup yields CDR1 MNHEY and CDR2 SMNVEV (reference sequence). Trimming pared 6 bases from V and 4 bases from J, leaving 13 bases between. CDR3 bases: TGTGCCAGCAGCCCCCTGGGCGGGAATCAGCCCCAGCATTTT. Residues: CASSPLGGNQPQHF.

This chain joins TRBV7-2 and TRBJ2-6; 7 bases align to TRBD1. Germline CDR1 and CDR2: SGHTA and FQGNSA. The CDR3 consists of 16 residues. The V gene end was trimmed by 1 base and the J gene end by 2 bases; junction bases not matched to a gene: 2. CDR3 region: CASSLGGTAGANVLTF. Here the CDR3 DNA reads TGTGCCAGCAGCTTAGGGGGGACAGCTGGGGCCAACGTCCTGACTTTC.

The chain has TRBV6-5 and TRBJ2-2; D remains unclear. V lost 6 bases, J lost 9 bases, and 20 bases lay in between. The CDR3 spans 15 residues. The germline gives CDR1 MNHEY, CDR2 SVGAGI. CDR3 protein: CASRTAASGSRELFF. CDR3 coding DNA: TGTGCCAGCAGGACGGCGGCCTCCGGGTCCCGGGAGCTGTTTTTT.

This clone showed up many times. The rearrangement links TRBV6-4 to TRBJ2-2; tentatively, D is TRBD2 (5 bases). V lost 4 bases to trimming and J lost 3 bases, with 9 bases between them. The CDR3 is 14 amino acids. Germline CDR1 is MRHNA and CDR2 is SNTAGT. The CDR3 coding sequence is TGTGCCAGCAGTGTATCGGAGGACACCGGGGAGCTGTTTTTT. This translates into CASSVSEDTGELFF.

V gene TRBV14 combines with J gene TRBJ2-3; D gene uncertain. Germline assignment: CDR1 SGHDN and CDR2 FVKESK. CDR3 length: 14 residues. Trimming shortened V by 3 bases and J by 12 bases, and 19 bases separated the two germline ends. Here the CDR3 reads CASSQIDLGYAQYF. CDR3 in DNA: TGTGCCAGCAGCCAGATCGATCTGGGATACGCCCAGTATTTT.

The chain carries TRBV5-1 and TRBJ2-3, with D uncertain. The ends were cut back, 0 bases at V and 0 bases at J, with 2 bases in the middle. This CDR3 is built from 13 residues. Germline assignment: CDR1 SGHRS and CDR2 YFSETQ. CDR3 loop: CASSLDSTDTQYF. CDR3 bases: TGCGCCAGCAGCTTGGACAGCACAGATACGCAGTATTTT.

The V and J genes are TRBV19 and TRBJ2-7; the match to TRBD1 covers 8 bases. The germline CDR1 and CDR2 sequences are LNHDA and SQIVND (reference sequence). Trimming removed 5 bases from V and 7 bases from J; junction bases left unmatched: 10. The CDR3 has 14 amino acids. The CDR3 coding sequence is TGTGCCAGTAGTCCCCGACAGGGGCTCTCAGAGCAGTACTTC. It yields the protein CASSPRQGLSEQYF.

The chain has TRBV5-1 and TRBJ1-1; a possible D gene is TRBD1 (5 bases). V gave up 2 bases and J gave up 4 bases, with 9 bases separating them. CDR1 SGHRS and CDR2 YFSETQ come from the germline V gene. This CDR3 is built from 13 residues. CDR3: CASSLLGGTEAFF. In DNA, the CDR3 is TGCGCCAGCAGCTTACTGGGGGGCACTGAAGCTTTCTTT.

The chain employs TRBV7-2 and TRBJ2-1, with 9 bases fitting TRBD2. CDR3 length: 15 residues. With 6 bases clipped from V and 2 bases from J, the junction kept 5 bases outside the gene matches. In germline, CDR1 is SGHTA, CDR2 FQGNSA. The DNA for the CDR3 is TGTGCCAGCAGTTTCAGCGGGAGGCCCTACAATGAGCAGTTCTTC. The encoded protein is CASSFSGRPYNEQFF.

The V gene is TRBV5-1, the J gene TRBJ1-1, with 8 nucleotides matching TRBD1. V was clipped by 1 base and J by 4 bases; unmatched bases: 3. Looked up from germline, CDR1 is SGHRS and CDR2 is YFSETQ. This CDR3 spans 14 amino acids. DNA of the CDR3: TGCGCCAGCAGCTTGTCAGGGGGCACCACTGAAGCTTTCTTT. Its protein product is CASSLSGGTTEAFF.

This sequence joins TRBV28 and TRBJ1-1, with TRBD1 identical over 8 bases. The CDR3 spans 15 residues. Trimming cost V 4 bases and J 5 bases; bases outside gene matches: 9. Germline V CDR1 and CDR2: MDHEN, SYDVKM. This chain's CDR3 is CASSSPQGGSTEAFF. The CDR3 DNA follows: TGTGCCAGCAGTTCCCCACAGGGGGGTAGTACTGAAGCTTTCTTT.

The chain has TRBV5-1 and TRBJ1-4, with D tentatively TRBD1 (6 bases). CDR1 and CDR2 from the germline V gene are SGHRS and YFSETQ. The CDR3 runs 15 residues. V lost 4 bases to trimming and J lost 3 bases, with 13 bases between them. CDR3 loop: CASSTNRVSNEKLFF. The CDR3 bases are TGCGCCAGCAGCACCAACAGGGTGTCTAATGAAAAACTGTTTTTT. Using reference TRBV5-1 and TRBJ1-4 for the parts outside the CDR3, the full variable domain is KAGVTQTPRYLIKTRGQQVTLSCSPISGHRSVSWYQQTPGQGLQFLFEYFSETQRNKGNFPGRFSGRQFSNSRSEMNVSTLELGDSALYLCASSTNRVSNEKLFFGSGTQLSVL.

The V call is TRBV19, the J call TRBJ2-7; D is perhaps TRBD1 (6 bases). Germline-derived CDR1 and CDR2 are LNHDA and SQIVND (reference sequence). This CDR3 contains 13 residues. V was trimmed by 6 bases and J by 5 bases, leaving 14 bases between them. The CDR3 nucleotides read TGTGCCAGTAGATTTACAGGGTCGGACGAGCAGTACTTC. Amino acids: CASRFTGSDEQYF.

For the CDR3, the DNA is TGTGCCTGGCCTGACTGGAGCACAGATACGCAGTATTTT. Translating it yields CAWPDWSTDTQYF. V and J are TRBV30 and TRBJ2-3; D is ambiguous. Trimming took off 5 bases at V and 0 bases at J, with 9 bases between the two ends. The CDR3 sequence is 13 residues long. Per germline, CDR1 GTSNPN and CDR2 SVGIG (reference sequence).

V usage is TRBV27 and J usage is TRBJ2-1; 10 nucleotides line up with TRBD1. The ends lost 2 bases at V and 16 bases at J; junction bases unmatched: 5. The CDR3 extends over 12 amino acids. The germline gives CDR1 MNHEY, CDR2 SMNVEV (reference sequence). The CDR3 DNA reads as TGTGCCAGCAGTTTAAGACAGGGGGCACTTTTCTTC. It is translated as CASSLRQGALFF.

The J gene is TRBJ2-5, the V gene TRBV5-6; 9 nucleotides match TRBD1. The junction had 10 bases not matched to a gene; V was cut back by 4 bases and J by 3 bases. Germline CDR1 and CDR2: SGHDT and YYEEEE. The CDR3 has 16 amino acids. CDR3 nucleotide sequence: TGTGCCAGCAGCGACACGGGACAGGGTCTGAAAGAGACCCAGTACTTC. This translates into CASSDTGQGLKETQYF.